This T cell receptor (beta chain) was recovered during a study of beta chain features in type 1 diabetes. Study overall: No age, gender or cell yield differences were seen between patients and healthy donors.

In total, each donor contributed a single heparinised blood draw that averaged roughly 110 mL. Naive, central memory, regulatory and stem cell-like memory cells within the CD4+ compartment were sorted using CD45RO/CCR7/CD25/CD127/CD95/CD27. General study points: Type 1 diabetes patients had moderately but significantly shorter TCRB CDR3s in all four CD4+ subsets.

With 5 bases removed from V and 4 bases from J, the gap between germline ends came to 6 bases. Germline CDR1 SGHTA, CDR2 FQGNSA. The CDR3 spans 11 residues. A few counts support this clone. What it recognizes is unknown. Reverse transcription of all isolated RNA meant that expressed TCRB transcripts were sequenced. TCRdb's table, derived via immunoSEQ multiplex PCR, lists solely in-frame clones and lacks some. The data show about 320,000 clones, 14% seen once. The sample was central memory CD4+ T cells from blood. The TCR was taken from a young man in good health. The chain uses TRBV7-2 and TRBJ2-7; unclear D gene. The CDR3 spells CASSAYYEQYF. CDR3 bases: TGTGCCAGCAGCGCCTATTACGAGCAGTACTTC. Full variable domain (rest looked up from reference TRBV7-2 and TRBJ2-7): GAGVSQSPSNKVTEKGKDVELRCDPISGHTALYWYRQSLGQGLEFLIYFQGNSAPDKSGLPSDRFSAERTGGSVSTLTIQRTQQEDSAVYLCASSAYYEQYFGPGTRLTVT.